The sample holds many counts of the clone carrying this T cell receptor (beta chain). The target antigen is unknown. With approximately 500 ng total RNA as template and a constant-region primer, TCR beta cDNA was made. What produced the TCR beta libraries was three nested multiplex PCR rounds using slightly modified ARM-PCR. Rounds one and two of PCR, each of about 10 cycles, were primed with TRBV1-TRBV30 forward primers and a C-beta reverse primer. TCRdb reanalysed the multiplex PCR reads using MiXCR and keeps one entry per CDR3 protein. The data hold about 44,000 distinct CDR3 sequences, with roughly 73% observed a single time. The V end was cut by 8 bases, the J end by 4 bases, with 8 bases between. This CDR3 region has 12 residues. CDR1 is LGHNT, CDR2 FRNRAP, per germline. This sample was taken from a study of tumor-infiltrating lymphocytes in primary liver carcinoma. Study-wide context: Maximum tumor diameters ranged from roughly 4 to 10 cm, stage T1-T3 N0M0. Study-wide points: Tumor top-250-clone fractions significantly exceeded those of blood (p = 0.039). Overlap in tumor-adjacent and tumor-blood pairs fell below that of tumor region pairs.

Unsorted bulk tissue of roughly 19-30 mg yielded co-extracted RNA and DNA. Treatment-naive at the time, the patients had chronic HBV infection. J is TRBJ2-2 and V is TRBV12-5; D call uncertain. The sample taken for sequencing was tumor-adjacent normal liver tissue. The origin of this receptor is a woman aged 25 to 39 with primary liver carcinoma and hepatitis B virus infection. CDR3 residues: CASTFGTGELFF. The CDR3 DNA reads TGTGCTAGTACCTTTGGCACCGGGGAGCTGTTTTTT.